These 17 T cell receptor beta chains were sequenced from one sample in a study of cytomegalovirus exposure and HLA in healthy donors. The PCR employed 60 Vbeta primers together with 13 Jbeta primers. TCRdb's table, derived via immunoSEQ multiplex PCR, lists solely in-frame clones and lacks some. The sample includes approximately 89,000 clones, 69% of them seen just once. The sequencing sample was made of PBMCs. All receptors derive from a female donor in good health and CMV-seronegative.

V gene TRBV5-1 combines with J gene TRBJ1-3; tentative D call: TRBD1 (6 bases). Trimming removed 1 base at V and 5 bases at J, with 10 bases between. Germline V lookup: CDR1 SGHRS, CDR2 YFSETQ. The CDR3 extends over 14 amino acids. The CDR3 DNA follows: TGCGCCAGCAGCTTGCAGGGACATAGAAACACCATATATTTT. It specifies CASSLQGHRNTIYF.

At least ten counts were recorded for this clone. The rearrangement joins TRBV12-5 to TRBJ2-3, with 9 bases identical to TRBD2. Germline CDR1 reads LGHNT; CDR2 reads FRNRAP. V shed 9 bases and J 2 bases; nucleotides not matched to a gene: 9. The CDR3 length is 15 residues. CDR3: CASTEAGGYTDTQYF. The CDR3 bases are TGTGCTAGCACTGAAGCGGGGGGATACACAGATACGCAGTATTTT.

V usage is TRBV4-3 and J usage is TRBJ1-2; 7 positions match TRBD1. CDR3 length: 17 residues. Trimming took 2 bases from V and 2 from J; bases not matched to a gene: 11. In germline, CDR1 is LGHNA, CDR2 YSLEER. The CDR3 here is CASSQLFRGRANYGYTF. CDR3 coding DNA: TGCGCCAGCAGCCAATTGTTTAGGGGGCGAGCGAACTATGGCTACACCTTC.

On this clone: The same CDR3 can be traced to other DNA sequences in this sample. The chain has TRBV27 and TRBJ2-1, with TRBD2 matching over 7 bases. The CDR3 length is 14 residues. Germline-derived CDR1 and CDR2 are MNHEY and SMNVEV (reference sequence). Trimming at V came to 6 bases and at J to 2 bases, leaving 4 bases not matched to a gene. CDR3: CASSLGGTYNEQFF. Here the CDR3 DNA reads TGTGCCAGCAGCCTGGGGGGGACCTACAATGAGCAGTTCTTC.

The V gene is TRBV4-1, the J gene TRBJ1-4; TRBD1 aligns across 8 bases. Germline-derived CDR1 and CDR2 are MGHRA and YSYEKL. The CDR3 is made up of 16 amino acids. V gave up 6 bases and J gave up 7 bases; unmatched junction bases: 13. The CDR3, as DNA: TGCGCCAGCAGGCTAACACCGGACAGGGAGAGTGAAAAACTGTTTTTT. Residues: CASRLTPDRESEKLFF.

V usage is TRBV2 and J usage is TRBJ2-3, with D perhaps TRBD1 (6 bases). CDR3 length: 16 residues. Trimming stripped 3 bases from V and 1 base from J, with 14 bases between. CDR1 is SNHLY, CDR2 FYNNEI, per germline. In DNA, the CDR3 is TGTGCCAGCAGTGATTACGACAGGCAGGGCACAGATACGCAGTATTTT. This encodes CASSDYDRQGTDTQYF.

The chain joins TRBV6-1 to TRBJ1-5; no definite D call. Trimming took 0 bases from V and 2 from J, leaving 14 bases between them. The germline gives CDR1 MNHNS, CDR2 SASEGT. This CDR3 contains 17 residues. CDR3 sequence (DNA): TGTGCCAGCAGTGAAGCCTGGCTCTCGAGGGGCAATCAGCCCCAGCATTTT. Its protein product is CASSEAWLSRGNQPQHF.

The V gene is TRBV28, the J gene TRBJ1-1; a possible D gene is TRBD1 (5 bases). CDR3 length equals 11 residues. V was clipped by 8 bases and J by 8 bases, with 12 bases between them. The germline V gene encodes CDR1 MDHEN and CDR2 SYDVKM. CDR3 amino acids: CASGGGTEAFF. Written as DNA, the CDR3 is TGTGCCAGCGGCGGGGGGACCGAAGCTTTCTTT.

With respect to this clone: This CDR3 is missing its conserved last phenylalanine or tryptophan, likely due to a read error. This chain uses TRBV29-1 with TRBJ2-7; TRBD1 matches 7 bases. The CDR3 length is 15 residues. After removal of 4 bases from V and 5 bases from J, the junction contained 14 bases not matched to a gene. The germline gives CDR1 SQVTM, CDR2 ANQGSEA. In DNA, the CDR3 is TGCAGCGTTGTCCCCCGACAGGGTGTCATCGACGAGCAGTACCTC. As protein: CSVVPRQGVIDEQYL.

The rearrangement uses TRBV6-4 and TRBJ2-3; 10 bases are a match to TRBD2. CDR3 length: 14 residues. The ends lost 4 bases at V and 3 bases at J; junction bases unmatched: 1. Germline V CDR1 and CDR2: MRHNA, SNTAGT. CDR3 region: CASSGTSGTDTQYF. The CDR3, as DNA: TGTGCCAGCAGTGGGACTAGCGGAACAGATACGCAGTATTTT.

This chain uses TRBV5-5 with TRBJ1-2; possible D gene TRBD1, 6 bases. The germline gives CDR1 SGHKS, CDR2 YYEKEE (reference sequence). V shed 4 bases and J shed 4 bases, with 11 bases lying between them. CDR3 length equals 13 residues. The CDR3 sequence is CASSQGGFYGYTF. The CDR3 DNA reads as TGTGCCAGCAGCCAAGGGGGTTTCTATGGCTACACCTTC.

The table lists this clone with a count of one. At one end, the junction sequence differs from germline, possibly due to a read error. The sample holds other DNA sequences that translate to the same CDR3. The V and J genes are TRBV30 and TRBJ2-7, with 7 bases lining up with TRBD2. Per the germline V gene, CDR1 is GTSNPN and CDR2 is SVGIG (reference sequence). CDR3 length equals 15 residues. CDR3 DNA: TGTGCCTGGGACGCGATCGGGGGGAACTCCTACGAACAGTACTTC. Translation gives CAWDAIGGNSYEQYF.

The J gene is TRBJ1-2, the V gene TRBV28; D unclear. The germline V gene encodes CDR1 MDHEN and CDR2 SYDVKM. The CDR3 covers 15 residues. V lost 2 bases, J lost 1 base, and 11 bases lay in between. This CDR3 reads CASSLGGLINYGYTF. The CDR3 DNA is TGTGCCAGCAGTTTAGGAGGGCTCATTAACTATGGCTACACCTTC.

CDR3 loop: CASSYRSGDVSQAFF. Written as DNA, the CDR3 is TGTGCCAGCAGTTACCGGAGCGGGGACGTTTCCCAAGCTTTCTTT. V is TRBV6-5 and J is TRBJ1-1, with D perhaps matching TRBD1 (5 bases). The CDR3 has 15 residues. The germline V gene has CDR1 MNHEY and CDR2 SVGAGI. The V gene lost 2 bases and the J gene lost 9 bases, with 19 bases spanning the gap.

This clone was found a few times. The V call is TRBV5-6, the J call TRBJ1-6, with TRBD1 matching over 8 bases. The J segment lost 0 bases and the V segment lost 1 base, leaving 9 bases of the junction unmatched. In germline, CDR1 is SGHDT, CDR2 YYEEEE. This CDR3 is built from 19 residues. The CDR3 region is CASSLRQGFLSSYNSPLHF. The CDR3 nucleotides are TGTGCCAGCAGCTTGCGACAGGGGTTTCTAAGCTCCTATAATTCACCCCTCCACTTT.

The rearrangement joins TRBV4-2 to TRBJ2-7, with a possible D match to TRBD1 (5 bases). Trimming stripped 0 bases from V and 1 base from J, with 10 bases between. CDR1 is LGHNA, CDR2 YNFKEQ, per germline. CDR3 length: 15 residues. The CDR3 loop reads CASSQDKGASYEQYF. As DNA, the CDR3 is TGTGCCAGCAGCCAAGATAAAGGGGCATCCTACGAGCAGTACTTC.

The V gene is TRBV7-8, the J gene TRBJ1-3; 11 bases fit TRBD1. V lost 2 bases, J lost 4 bases, and 4 bases stayed unmatched. CDR3 length: 16 amino acids. CDR1 and CDR2 (germline): SGHVS, FQNEAQ. CDR3 loop: CASSLLDRGLGNTIYF. Written as DNA, the CDR3 is TGTGCCAGCAGCTTACTGGACAGGGGGCTGGGAAACACCATATATTTT.